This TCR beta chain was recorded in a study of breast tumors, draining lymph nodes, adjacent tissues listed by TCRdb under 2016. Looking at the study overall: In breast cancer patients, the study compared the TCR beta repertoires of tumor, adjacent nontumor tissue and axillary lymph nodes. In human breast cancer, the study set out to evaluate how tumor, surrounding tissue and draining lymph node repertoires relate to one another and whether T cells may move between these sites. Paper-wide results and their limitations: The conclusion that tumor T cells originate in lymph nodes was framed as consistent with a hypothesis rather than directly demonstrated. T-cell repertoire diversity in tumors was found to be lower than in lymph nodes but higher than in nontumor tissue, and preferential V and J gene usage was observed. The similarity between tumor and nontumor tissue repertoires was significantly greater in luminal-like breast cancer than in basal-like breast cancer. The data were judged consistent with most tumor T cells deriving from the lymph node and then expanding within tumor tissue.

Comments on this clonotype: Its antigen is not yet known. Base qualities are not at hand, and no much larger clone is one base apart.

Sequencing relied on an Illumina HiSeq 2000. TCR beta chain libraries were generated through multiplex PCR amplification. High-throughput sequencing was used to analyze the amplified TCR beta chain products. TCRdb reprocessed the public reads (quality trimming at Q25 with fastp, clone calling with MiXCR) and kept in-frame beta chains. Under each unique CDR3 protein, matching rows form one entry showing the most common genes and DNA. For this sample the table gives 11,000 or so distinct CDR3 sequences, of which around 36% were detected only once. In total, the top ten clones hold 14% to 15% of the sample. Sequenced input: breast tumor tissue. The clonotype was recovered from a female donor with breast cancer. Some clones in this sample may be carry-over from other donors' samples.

DNA sequence: TGCAGTGCCACGGGACTAGCGGGAGGCTCCTACGAGCAGTACTTC. It is translated as CSATGLAGGSYEQYF. The chain employs TRBV20-1 and TRBJ2-7; TRBD2 aligns with 15 central bases. Inclusive of the bounding cysteine and phenylalanine, the CDR3 is 15 residues long. The CDR3 DNA has 45 bases and is translated from base 1. The germline V gene (reference sequence) supplies CDR1 DFQATT and CDR2 SNEGSKA. V loses 6 bases at its end and J loses 0 bases; junction bases beyond the gene matches: 3.